Below are 16 T cell receptor beta chains sequenced from a single sample in a study of blood T cell repertoires in COVID-19 (TCRdb year 2020). Library creation used the immunoSEQ multiplex PCR assay. TCRdb limited this immuneACCESS table to in-frame rearrangements with V and J called. A share of clones is missing; checked studies link under half to unresolved V genes, and the rest is unexplained. The sample includes roughly 260,000 clones, with approximately 89% observed a single time. The ten most abundant clones make up approximately 9.8% of the sample. The sample was peripheral blood. Source of these receptors: a middle-aged man who had recovered from COVID-19.

V is TRBV7-9 and J is TRBJ1-6, with D maybe TRBD1 (5 bases). The CDR3 length is 13 residues. Trimming left V 5 bases short and J 9 bases short, with 11 bases between. In germline, CDR1 is SEHNR, CDR2 FQNEAQ (reference sequence). CDR3 loop: CASSGRTGSPLHF. The CDR3 DNA follows: TGTGCCAGCAGCGGTCGAACAGGTTCACCCCTCCACTTT.

This clone has just a few counts. The chain recombines TRBV9 with TRBJ1-1; D perhaps matches TRBD1 (6 bases). The CDR3 has 16 residues. The V and J ends lost 0 bases and 1 base respectively, with 13 bases between them. Germline V gene lookup returns CDR1 SGDLS and CDR2 YYNGEE. This CDR3 is CASSVAGKGENTEAFF. In DNA, the CDR3 is TGTGCCAGCAGCGTAGCAGGAAAGGGGGAGAACACTGAAGCTTTCTTT.

The chain is built from TRBV7-7 and TRBJ2-7; the D is unclear. Germline loops: CDR1 SSHAT, CDR2 FNYEAQ (reference sequence). There are 13 residues in the CDR3. V was shortened by 4 bases and J by 6 bases, with 13 bases between the two germline ends. This CDR3 is CASSSDSIAEQYF. CDR3 bases: TGTGCCAGCAGCTCCGACTCCATAGCCGAGCAGTACTTC.

This clone was recorded once. The chain carries TRBV10-3 and TRBJ1-4; 7 bases fit TRBD1. Germline V CDR1 and CDR2: ENHRY, SYGVKD. CDR3 size: 16 residues. V lost 0 bases to trimming and J lost 7 bases; unmatched junction nucleotides: 8. In DNA, the CDR3 is TGTGCCATCAGTGAGTCCGCCAGGGGGAGGATTGAAAAACTGTTTTTT. It codes for CAISESARGRIEKLFF.

This clone was seen only once. This rearrangement joins TRBV4-3 to TRBJ2-1; D might be TRBD2 (6 bases). Germline assignment: CDR1 LGHNA and CDR2 YSLEER. The CDR3 loop spans 16 amino acids. Trimming left V 4 bases short and J 0 bases short, with 13 bases between. DNA for the CDR3: TGCGCCAGCAGCCGAGGGACTGCCCCCTCCTACAATGAGCAGTTCTTC. Residues: CASSRGTAPSYNEQFF.

This clone was seen a single time. The chain employs TRBV7-2 and TRBJ2-2; TRBD2 aligns across 8 bases. This CDR3 comprises 14 residues. Germline CDR1 is SGHTA and CDR2 is FQGNSA. J lost 5 bases, V lost 4 bases, and 3 bases had no gene match. The CDR3 DNA follows: TGTGCCAGCAGCTCTAGCGGGCGGACCGGGGAGCTGTTTTTT. Amino acids: CASSSSGRTGELFF.

This sequence joins TRBV3-1 (or the pseudogene TRBV3-2) and TRBJ1-3, with D unresolved. This CDR3 contains 14 residues. Germline V gene sequence: CDR1 LGHDT, CDR2 YNNKEL (reference sequence). V lost 3 bases to trimming and J lost 1 base, with 7 bases between them. CDR3 DNA sequence: TGTGCCAGCAGCCACGGGGATTCTGGAAACACCATATATTTT. It yields the protein CASSHGDSGNTIYF.

The chain has TRBV5-1 and TRBJ2-5, with TRBD2 matching 9 bases. With 0 bases clipped from V and 1 base from J, the junction kept 4 bases outside the gene matches. This CDR3 is 16 amino acids long. CDR1 and CDR2 (germline): SGHRS, YFSETQ. The DNA of the CDR3 is TGCGCCAGCAGCTTGGCGGCGCGGGGGGGCCAAGAGACCCAGTACTTC. Protein: CASSLAARGGQETQYF.

This clone was seen a single time. The chain carries TRBV5-1 and TRBJ1-1; perhaps TRBD1 as D (5 bases). This CDR3 is 16 amino acids long. The V and J ends lost 0 bases and 0 bases respectively, with 12 bases between them. CDR1 SGHRS and CDR2 YFSETQ come from the germline V gene. The CDR3 protein is CASSLGVGGMNTEAFF. CDR3 sequence (DNA): TGCGCCAGCAGCTTGGGAGTCGGGGGAATGAACACTGAAGCTTTCTTT.

CDR3 coding DNA: TGTGCCAGCAGCCCGAAACAGGGAGTCACTGGAAACACCATATATTTT. Protein sequence: CASSPKQGVTGNTIYF. This chain uses TRBV9 with TRBJ1-3, with a tentative D call TRBD1 (6 bases). The V gene lost 4 bases and the J gene lost 2 bases, with 16 bases spanning the gap. Germline assignment: CDR1 SGDLS and CDR2 YYNGEE. CDR3 length equals 16 residues.

V gene TRBV13 combines with J gene TRBJ1-1, with TRBD1 identical over 7 bases. Germline V gene data show CDR1 as PRHDT and CDR2 as FYEKMQ (reference sequence). V shed 3 bases, J shed 2 bases, and the junction held 3 bases outside the gene matches. The CDR3 is 14 amino acids. In DNA, the CDR3 is TGTGCCAGCAGCTTCAGACAGGGAAACACTGAAGCTTTCTTT. This sequence encodes CASSFRQGNTEAFF.

V is TRBV9 and J is TRBJ2-7; D is possibly TRBD2 (7 bases). In germline, CDR1 is SGDLS, CDR2 YYNGEE. V was trimmed by 3 bases and J by 4 bases, leaving 20 bases between them. The CDR3 totals 16 residues. The CDR3 nucleotides read TGTGCCAGCAGCGATGACCGGGGAGGGACACCTTACGAGCAGTACTTC. Amino acid sequence: CASSDDRGGTPYEQYF.

The chain has TRBV24-1 and TRBJ2-2; 9 bases are shared with TRBD1. V lost 5 bases, J lost 3 bases, and 0 bases stayed unmatched. The CDR3 spans 14 residues. Per the germline V gene, CDR1 is KGHDR and CDR2 is SFDVKD. This chain's CDR3 is CATSGQGDTGELFF. CDR3 nucleotide sequence: TGTGCCACCAGTGGACAGGGGGACACCGGGGAGCTGTTTTTT.

The chain is built from TRBV5-8 and TRBJ1-5; D not resolved. Trimming took 4 bases from V and 5 from J, leaving 7 bases between them. Germline V CDR1 and CDR2: SGHTS, YDEGEE. The CDR3 is made up of 12 amino acids. The CDR3 bases are TGTGCCAGCAGCGACGACTATCAGCCCCAGCATTTT. Residues: CASSDDYQPQHF.

This CDR3 is CASSLQENTEAFF. CDR3 nucleotides: TGTGCCAGCAGTCTACAGGAGAACACTGAAGCTTTCTTT. This rearrangement joins TRBV2 to TRBJ1-1; D possibly corresponds to TRBD1 (5 bases). Germline loops: CDR1 SNHLY, CDR2 FYNNEI. V lost 5 bases and J lost 1, with 8 bases in between. The CDR3 length is 13 residues.

The chain has TRBV5-1 and TRBJ2-2; 8 nucleotides line up with TRBD2. The CDR3 totals 18 residues. Germline CDR1 and CDR2: SGHRS and YFSETQ. V shed 0 bases, J shed 2 bases, and the junction held 9 bases outside the gene matches. The CDR3 DNA reads TGCGCCAGCAGCTTGGGACGTCTGGCGGGAGGAAACACCGGGGAGCTGTTTTTT. Residues: CASSLGRLAGGNTGELFF. Full variable domain (remainder filled in from reference TRBV5-1 and TRBJ2-2): KAGVTQTPRYLIKTRGQQVTLSCSPISGHRSVSWYQQTPGQGLQFLFEYFSETQRNKGNFPGRFSGRQFSNSRSEMNVSTLELGDSALYLCASSLGRLAGGNTGELFFGEGSRLTVL.